This passage covers 13 T cell receptor beta chains from one sample sequenced in a study of regulatory T cells in long-lasting Graves disease. Arm-PCR of CDR3 regions and iRepertoire HTBI primers were the basis on which TCR beta libraries were built. TCRdb recomputed calls from the multiplex PCR reads with MiXCR, one row per CDR3 protein. The sample yields roughly 450,000 distinct CDR3 sequences, around a quarter seen once. Described time point: persistent/refractory GD, antithyroid drugs over 5 years with positive TRAb. PBMCs provided the RNA from which the TCR library was made. The source was peripheral blood mononuclear cells (PBMCs), collected when the disease was refractory, from a patient treated with antithyroid drugs. The receptors were gathered from a female donor with Graves disease.

This clonotype occurred a few times. The chain recombines TRBV19 with TRBJ1-6; D ambiguous. The CDR3 length is 13 residues. Trimming stripped 4 bases from V and 11 bases from J, with 12 bases between. Germline V CDR1 and CDR2: LNHDA, SQIVND (reference sequence). The CDR3 coding sequence is TGTGCCAGTAGTAGAGAGTCGCGGGCACCCCTCCACTTT. It encodes CASSRESRAPLHF.

The chain links TRBV20-1 to TRBJ2-7, with a weak D call TRBD1 (5 bases). There are 11 residues in the CDR3. V lost 8 bases and J 5 bases, leaving 13 bases between the germline ends. The V gene's germline CDR1 is DFQATT and CDR2 SNEGSKA (reference sequence). CDR3 protein: CSLEAGNEQYF. The CDR3, as DNA: TGCAGTCTCGAAGCAGGGAACGAGCAGTACTTC.

Regarding this clonotype: A much larger clone sits a single nucleotide away, making a read error possible. V gene TRBV27 combines with J gene TRBJ1-1; 8 bases are a match to TRBD1. J lost 7 bases, V lost 10 bases, and 11 bases had no gene match. Germline-derived CDR1 and CDR2 are MNHEY and SMNVEV (reference sequence). There are 13 residues in the CDR3. The CDR3 nucleotides are TGTGCCACCGCCGGACAGGGAGGGATTGAAGCTTTCTTT. Translated, it gives CATAGQGGIEAFF.

This clonotype was seen a handful of times. J is TRBJ1-1 and V is TRBV12-3 or TRBV12-4; D is ambiguous. CDR3 length equals 13 residues. Trimming took 2 bases from V and 4 from J, leaving 8 bases between them. The CDR3 coding sequence is TGTGCCAGCAGTTTAAATGGGGTCACTGAAGCTTTCTTT. It specifies CASSLNGVTEAFF.

This clonotype has only a few counts. V is TRBV3-1 and J is TRBJ2-7; TRBD2 matches 8 bases. The length of the CDR3 is 15 residues. J gave up 4 bases and V 2 bases, and 7 bases lay outside the gene matches. CDR1 LGHDT and CDR2 YNNKEL come from the germline V gene (reference sequence). CDR3 loop: CASSQRGGMLYEQYF. The CDR3 DNA reads TGTGCCAGCAGCCAACGGGGGGGTATGCTTTACGAGCAGTACTTC.

The V and J genes are TRBV5-1 and TRBJ2-3; the match to TRBD2 covers 7 bases. The CDR3 sequence is 14 residues long. V gave up 0 bases and J gave up 3 bases; unmatched junction bases: 1. Looked up from germline, CDR1 is SGHRS and CDR2 is YFSETQ. The CDR3 sequence is CASSLAAGTDTQYF. The CDR3 coding sequence is TGCGCCAGCAGCTTGGCAGCGGGAACAGATACGCAGTATTTT.

The chain employs TRBV27 and TRBJ2-2; 9 bases line up with TRBD2. CDR1 is MNHEY and CDR2 is SMNVEV in the germline V gene (reference sequence). The CDR3 has 17 amino acids. After removal of 2 bases from V and 1 base from J, the junction contained 5 bases not matched to a gene. CDR3 in DNA: TGTGCCAGCAGTTTAAGAGCTAGCGGGATGAACACCGGGGAGCTGTTTTTT. Residues: CASSLRASGMNTGELFF.

Concerning this clonotype: A read error may explain this, as a much larger clone is one base away. The missing conserved phenylalanine or tryptophan at the end of this CDR3 makes a read error likely. V usage is TRBV6-1 and J usage is TRBJ1-2; no clear D gene. Trimming removed 6 bases from V and 6 bases from J, with 11 bases in between. Germline lookup yields CDR1 MNHNS and CDR2 SASEGT. The CDR3 covers 12 residues. Here the CDR3 DNA reads TGTGCCAGCAGGCTGGGGAAAGATGGCTACACCCTC. As protein: CASRLGKDGYTL.

The rearrangement links TRBV6-4 to TRBJ2-2; D possibly matches TRBD1 or TRBD2 (5 bases each). V was shortened by 6 bases and J by 2 bases, with 13 bases between the two germline ends. Per the germline V gene, CDR1 is MRHNA and CDR2 is SNTAGT. The CDR3 sequence is 15 residues long. The DNA of the CDR3 is TGTGCCAGCAGCCCGGGACCACTAAACACCGGGGAGCTGTTTTTT. The encoded protein is CASSPGPLNTGELFF.

This clonotype was picked up many times. V is TRBV12-3 or TRBV12-4 and J is TRBJ1-2, with TRBD1 as a possible D gene (5 bases). The V end was cut by 5 bases, the J end by 7 bases, with 20 bases between. This CDR3 has 15 amino acids. This CDR3 reads CASSPGAGLGGGYTF. The CDR3 DNA reads TGTGCCAGCAGTCCAGGAGCGGGGCTCGGGGGTGGCTACACCTTC.

This chain's CDR3 is CASPGNLNTGELFF. For the CDR3, the DNA is TGTGCCAGCCCTGGAAACCTGAACACCGGGGAGCTGTTTTTT. The chain combines TRBV18 with TRBJ2-2; D is undetermined. Trimming took off 8 bases at V and 1 base at J, with 11 bases between the two ends. The CDR3 extends over 14 amino acids. CDR1 is KGHSH, CDR2 LQKENI, per germline.

This clonotype has a handful of counts. The rearrangement links TRBV30 to TRBJ1-1; no clear D. CDR1 and CDR2 (germline): GTSNPN, SVGIG (reference sequence). V was trimmed by 0 bases and J by 0 bases, leaving 8 bases between them. The CDR3 extends over 14 amino acids. The CDR3: CAWSVWQMNTEAFF. The CDR3 bases are TGTGCCTGGAGTGTATGGCAGATGAACACTGAAGCTTTCTTT.

This clonotype has just a few counts. The chain joins TRBV28 to TRBJ2-2, with 8 bases aligning to TRBD2. Germline trimming cut 5 bases from V and 7 bases from J; bases unmatched to any gene: 9. The CDR3 sequence is 15 residues long. The germline CDR1 and CDR2 sequences are MDHEN and SYDVKM. For the CDR3, the DNA is TGTGCCAGCAGTCCCCCGGGAGGGTTTGGCGGGGAGCTGTTTTTT. Translated: CASSPPGGFGGELFF.